This T cell receptor (beta chain) derives from a study of T cell repertoires in cytomegalovirus infection (dated by TCRdb to between 2019 and 2020). In terms of the full investigation: Because public TCR beta signatures pointed to carriage of CMV infection together with the matching HLA type, the HLA type of each donor mattered for the analysis.

This clonotype was detected many times. There is no known antigen for this receptor. No clone much larger than this one lies a single base away; base qualities are absent. The listed sequencing device is Illumina HiSeq 1500. TCRdb ran its own pipeline on the public reads, namely fastp trimming at Q25 and MiXCR clone calling, and kept in-frame beta chains. Merged by CDR3 protein, the rows form single entries marked with the most common genes and DNA. The sample table contains roughly 230,000 distinct CDR3 sequences; only one count was recorded for 5% to 8.5% of them. The ten largest account for roughly 6.5% of the sample. There are 12 amino acids in the CDR3, from cysteine to phenylalanine inclusive. Solely the CDR3 DNA is kept, with 36 bases framed from the first base. According to the germline V gene, CDR1 reads SGHTA and CDR2 reads FQGNSA. From V the trimming removes 6 bases and from J it removes 9 bases, while the gene matches leave 4 bases of the junction unaccounted for.

General study outcomes and caveats: In both this cohort and an independent roughly 360-donor cohort, the cumulative frequency of public TCR beta family members distinguished carriers of CMV infection plus the relevant HLA type. The ex vivo response was dominated by HLA-C-restricted CMV-specific TCR beta clonotypes, which also provided the single most frequent clonotype in two of eight donors.

This chain joins TRBV7-2 to TRBJ2-2, and 7 junctional nucleotides match TRBD2. This sequence originates from a human donor in good health (CMV status not recorded). Some clones in this sample may be carry-over from other donors' samples. Sequencing was carried out using PBMCs. The bases are TGTGCCAGCAGACGGACTAGTCGGGAGCTGTTTTTT. Its protein reads: CASRRTSRELFF.